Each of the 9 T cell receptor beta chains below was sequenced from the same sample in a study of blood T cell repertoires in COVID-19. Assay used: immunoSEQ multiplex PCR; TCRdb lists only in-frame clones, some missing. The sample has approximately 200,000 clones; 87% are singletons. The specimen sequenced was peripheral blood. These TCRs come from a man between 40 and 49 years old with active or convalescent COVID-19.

CDR3 protein: CASDSRTARADTQYF. In DNA form, the CDR3 reads TGTGCCAGCGATTCCAGGACAGCCCGGGCGGATACGCAGTATTTT. The V gene is TRBV7-9, the J gene TRBJ2-3; tentative D call: TRBD1 (6 bases). The CDR3 sequence is 15 residues long. From germline, CDR1 is SEHNR and CDR2 FQNEAQ (reference sequence). Trimming took off 8 bases at V and 6 bases at J, with 21 bases between the two ends.

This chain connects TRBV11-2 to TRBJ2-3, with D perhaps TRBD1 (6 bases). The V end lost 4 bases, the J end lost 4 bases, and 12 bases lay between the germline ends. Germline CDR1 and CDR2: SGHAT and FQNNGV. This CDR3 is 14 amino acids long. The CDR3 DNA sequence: TGTGCCAGCAGCTGGGGGCAGGGCCCAGATACGCAGTATTTT. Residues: CASSWGQGPDTQYF.

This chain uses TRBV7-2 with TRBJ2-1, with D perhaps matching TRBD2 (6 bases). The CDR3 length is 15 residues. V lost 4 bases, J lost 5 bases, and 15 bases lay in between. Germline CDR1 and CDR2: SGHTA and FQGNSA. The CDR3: CASSYIAVTDNEQFF. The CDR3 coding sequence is TGTGCCAGCAGCTATATAGCGGTAACGGACAATGAGCAGTTCTTC.

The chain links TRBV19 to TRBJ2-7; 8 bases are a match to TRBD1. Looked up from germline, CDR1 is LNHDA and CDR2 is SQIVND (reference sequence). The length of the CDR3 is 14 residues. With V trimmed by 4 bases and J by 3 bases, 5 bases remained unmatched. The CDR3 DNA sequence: TGTGCCAGTAGTACTAAACAGGGGGGCTACGAGCAGTACTTC. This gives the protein CASSTKQGGYEQYF.

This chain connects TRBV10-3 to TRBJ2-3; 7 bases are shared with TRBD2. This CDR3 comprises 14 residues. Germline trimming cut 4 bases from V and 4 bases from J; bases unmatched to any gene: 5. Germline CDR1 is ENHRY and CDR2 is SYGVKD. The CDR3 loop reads CAISGGRDPDTQYF. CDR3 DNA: TGTGCCATCAGTGGGGGGAGGGATCCAGATACGCAGTATTTT.

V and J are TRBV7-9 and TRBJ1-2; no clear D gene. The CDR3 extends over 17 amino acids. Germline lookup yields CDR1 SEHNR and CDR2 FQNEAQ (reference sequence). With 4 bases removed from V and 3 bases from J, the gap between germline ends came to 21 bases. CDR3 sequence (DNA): TGTGCCAGCAGCTCCGACTCGCGGCCACTGAGAGACTATGGCTACACCTTC. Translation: CASSSDSRPLRDYGYTF.

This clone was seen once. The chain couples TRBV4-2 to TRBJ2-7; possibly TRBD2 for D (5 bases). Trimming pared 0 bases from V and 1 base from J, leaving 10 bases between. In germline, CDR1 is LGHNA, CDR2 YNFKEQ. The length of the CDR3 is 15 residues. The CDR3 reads CASSQDPGNSYEQYF. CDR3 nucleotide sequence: TGTGCCAGCAGCCAAGATCCGGGGAATTCCTACGAGCAGTACTTC.

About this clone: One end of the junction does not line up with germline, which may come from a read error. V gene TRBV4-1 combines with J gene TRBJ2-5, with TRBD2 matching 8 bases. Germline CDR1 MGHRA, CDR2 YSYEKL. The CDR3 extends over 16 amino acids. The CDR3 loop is CASSQEHRGGQKTQYF. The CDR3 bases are TGCGCCAGCAGCCAAGAACATCGGGGGGGCCAAAAGACCCAGTACTTC.

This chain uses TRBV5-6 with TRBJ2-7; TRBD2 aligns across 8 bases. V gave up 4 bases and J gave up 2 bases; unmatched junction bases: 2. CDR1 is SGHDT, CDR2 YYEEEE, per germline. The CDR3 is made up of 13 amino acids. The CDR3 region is CASSGLATYEQYF. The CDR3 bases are TGTGCCAGCAGCGGACTAGCCACCTACGAGCAGTACTTC.